The clone carrying this T cell receptor (beta chain) was counted at least ten times. Preparation of the TCRbeta library used unique molecular identifiers. TCRdb analysed the PCR reads with MiXCR anew, one entry per CDR3 protein. The sample holds roughly 100,000 distinct CDR3 sequences, roughly 7.6% seen once. This sample is part of a study of T-cell reconstitution after alpha-beta-depleted transplantation in children. This material consisted of PBMCs, taken before TCRalphabeta/CD19-depleted stem cell transplant. This receptor was obtained from a boy aged 2 to 9 with acute lymphoblastic leukemia, due to receive a stem cell transplant.

The CDR3 sequence is CASSQYPLGDEQYF. The CDR3 DNA reads TGCGCCAGCAGCCAATACCCCCTAGGAGATGAGCAGTACTTC. The chain joins TRBV4-1 to TRBJ2-7, with D unclear. The CDR3 length is 14 residues. Trimming shortened V by 2 bases and J by 7 bases, and 15 bases separated the two germline ends. The V gene's germline CDR1 is MGHRA and CDR2 YSYEKL.